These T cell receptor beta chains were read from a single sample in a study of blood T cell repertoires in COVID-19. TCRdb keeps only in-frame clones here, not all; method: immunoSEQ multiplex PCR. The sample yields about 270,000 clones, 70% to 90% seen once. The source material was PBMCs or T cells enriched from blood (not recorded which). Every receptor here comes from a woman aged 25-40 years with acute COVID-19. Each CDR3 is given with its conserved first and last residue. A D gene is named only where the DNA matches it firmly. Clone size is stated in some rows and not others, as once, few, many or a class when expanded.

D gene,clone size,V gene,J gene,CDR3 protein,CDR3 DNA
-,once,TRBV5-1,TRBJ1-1,CASALGSGSTEAFF,TGCGCCAGCGCACTGGGCTCGGGATCCACTGAAGCTTTCTTT
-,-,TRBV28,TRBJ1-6,CATSGESSYNSPLHF,TGTGCCACCTCAGGGGAAAGCTCCTATAATTCACCCCTCCACTTT
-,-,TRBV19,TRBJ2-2,CASSIDAGGGELFF,TGTGCCAGTAGTATAGATGCGGGCGGCGGGGAGCTGTTTTTT
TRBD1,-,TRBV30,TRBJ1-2,CAWSVKGQSPGYTF,TGTGCCTGGAGTGTTAAGGGACAGTCGCCCGGCTACACCTTC
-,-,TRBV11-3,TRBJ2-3,CASSPLRTDTQYF,TGTGCCAGCAGCCCCCTCCGGACAGATACGCAGTATTTT
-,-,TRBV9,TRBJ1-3,CASSGVGGVAGNTIYF,TGTGCCAGCAGCGGGGTCGGGGGGGTTGCTGGAAACACCATATATTTT
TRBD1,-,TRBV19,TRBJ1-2,CASSIRDRGLSGYTF,TGTGCCAGTAGTATCCGGGACAGGGGGCTCTCTGGCTACACCTTC
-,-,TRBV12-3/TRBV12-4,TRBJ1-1,CASRLDLNTEAFF,TGTGCCAGCAGGCTGGACTTGAACACTGAAGCTTTCTTT
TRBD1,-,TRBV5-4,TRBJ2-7,CASSGSGQGATWQYF,TGTGCCAGCAGCGGCTCGGGACAGGGGGCCACCTGGCAGTACTTC
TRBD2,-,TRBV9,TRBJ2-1,CASSGGDYAEQFF,TGTGCCAGCAGCGGGGGGGACTACGCTGAGCAGTTCTTC
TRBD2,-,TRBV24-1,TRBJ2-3,CATSDGLAAERWSTDTQYF,TGTGCCACCAGTGACGGACTAGCGGCAGAAAGATGGAGCACAGATACGCAGTATTTT
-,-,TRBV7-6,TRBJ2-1,CASRNSFGGDYNEQFF,TGTGCCAGCAGAAACTCGTTCGGCGGAGACTACAATGAGCAGTTCTTC
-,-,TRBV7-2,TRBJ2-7,CASSFALDPREQYF,TGTGCCAGCAGCTTTGCACTAGACCCTAGGGAGCAGTACTTC
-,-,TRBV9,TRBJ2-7,CASSSTVGPYEQYF,TGTGCCAGCAGCTCCACAGTGGGGCCCTACGAGCAGTACTTC
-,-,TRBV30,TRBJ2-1,CAWSRRANYNEQFF,TGTGCCTGGTCACGGCGGGCCAACTACAATGAGCAGTTCTTC
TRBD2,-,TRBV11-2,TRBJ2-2,CASSLGEGTGELFF,TGTGCCAGCAGCTTGGGGGAGGGAACCGGGGAGCTGTTTTTT
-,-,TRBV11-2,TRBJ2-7,CASSLVLSLEEQYF,TGTGCCAGCAGCTTAGTTTTATCCCTAGAAGAGCAGTACTTC
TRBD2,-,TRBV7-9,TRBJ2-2,CASSAGTSGRAVGELFF,TGTGCCAGCAGCGCCGGGACTAGCGGGAGGGCGGTCGGGGAGCTGTTTTTT
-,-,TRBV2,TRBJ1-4,CATQGIGEKLFF,TGTGCCACCCAGGGGATAGGGGAAAAACTGTTTTTT
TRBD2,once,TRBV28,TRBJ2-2,CASASWLAGVTGELFF,TGTGCCAGCGCTAGCTGGTTAGCGGGAGTTACCGGGGAGCTGTTTTTT
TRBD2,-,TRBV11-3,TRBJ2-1,CASCCQRENSEQFF,TGTGCCAGCTGCTGCCAGCGGGAGAACTCTGAGCAGTTCTTC
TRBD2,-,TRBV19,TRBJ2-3,CASIPSGRTDTQYF,TGTGCCAGTATTCCTAGCGGGAGAACAGATACGCAGTATTTT
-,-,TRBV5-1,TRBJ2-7,CASSLGPTGRDIPYEQYF,TGCGCCAGCAGCTTGGGACCTACAGGGAGAGACATCCCCTACGAGCAGTACTTC
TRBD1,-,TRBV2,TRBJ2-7,CASSHRDRTPLSSYEQYF,TGTGCCAGCAGTCACCGGGACAGGACCCCGCTGAGCTCCTACGAGCAGTACTTC
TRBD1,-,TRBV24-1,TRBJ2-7,CATSESNRGYEQYF,TGTGCCACCAGTGAGTCCAACAGGGGCTACGAGCAGTACTTC
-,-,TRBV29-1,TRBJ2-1,CSVDSGGTDEQFF,TGCAGCGTTGACTCTGGGGGCACGGATGAGCAGTTCTTC
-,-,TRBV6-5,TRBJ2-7,CASTHRGYEQYF,TGTGCCAGCACCCACCGGGGCTACGAGCAGTACTTC
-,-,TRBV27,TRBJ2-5,CASSLRRVGETQYF,TGTGCCAGCAGCTTACGCAGGGTTGGAGAGACCCAGTACTTC
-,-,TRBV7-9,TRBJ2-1,CASLGVYSGTSNSYNEQFF,TGTGCCAGCCTTGGGGTTTACAGCGGGACAAGCAACTCCTACAATGAGCAGTTCTTC
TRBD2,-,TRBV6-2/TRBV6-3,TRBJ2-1,CASSPRLAGRNEQFF,TGTGCCAGCAGTCCCCGACTAGCGGGCCGCAATGAGCAGTTCTTC
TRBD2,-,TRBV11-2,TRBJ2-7,CASSLAAGGPGEQYF,TGTGCCAGCAGCTTAGCTGCGGGAGGGCCGGGGGAGCAGTACTTC
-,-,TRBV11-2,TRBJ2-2,CASSLVFQEGTGELFF,TGTGCCAGCAGCTTAGTGTTCCAGGAGGGGACCGGGGAGCTGTTTTTT
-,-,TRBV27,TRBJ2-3,CASSARQSSTDTQYF,TGTGCCAGCAGTGCTAGACAGTCTAGCACAGATACGCAGTATTTT
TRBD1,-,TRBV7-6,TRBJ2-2,CASSTRQGSGELFF,TGTGCCAGCAGCACCCGACAGGGTTCGGGGGAGCTGTTTTTT
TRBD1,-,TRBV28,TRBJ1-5,CASRTGQGSNQPQHF,TGTGCCAGCAGGACGGGACAGGGTTCAAATCAGCCCCAGCATTTT
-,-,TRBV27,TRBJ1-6,CASSLRGYNSPLHF,TGTGCCAGCAGTTTACGGGGGTATAATTCACCCCTCCACTTT
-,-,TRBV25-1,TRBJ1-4,CASRREGNEKLFF,TGTGCCAGCCGCCGGGAGGGCAACGAAAAACTGTTTTTT
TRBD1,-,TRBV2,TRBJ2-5,CASTTDWTGIGTQYF,TGTGCCAGCACCACCGATTGGACAGGCATAGGGACCCAGTACTTC
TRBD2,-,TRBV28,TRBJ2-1,CASSFGTSGRGEQFF,TGTGCCAGCAGTTTCGGGACTAGCGGGAGGGGTGAGCAGTTCTTC